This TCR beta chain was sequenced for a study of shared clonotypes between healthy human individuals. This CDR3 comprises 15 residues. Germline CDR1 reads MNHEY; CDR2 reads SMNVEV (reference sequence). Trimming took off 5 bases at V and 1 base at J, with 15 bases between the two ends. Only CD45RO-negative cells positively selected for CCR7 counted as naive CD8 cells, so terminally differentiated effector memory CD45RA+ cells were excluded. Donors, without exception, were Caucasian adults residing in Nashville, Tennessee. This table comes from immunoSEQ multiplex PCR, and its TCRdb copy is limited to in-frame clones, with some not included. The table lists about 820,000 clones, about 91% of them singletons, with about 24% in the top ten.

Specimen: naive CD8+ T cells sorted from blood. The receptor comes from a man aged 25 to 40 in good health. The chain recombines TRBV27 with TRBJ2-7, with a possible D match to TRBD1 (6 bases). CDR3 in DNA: TGTGCCAGCAGTACGACAGGCTACGCATCCTACGAGCAGTACTTC. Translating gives CASSTTGYASYEQYF.